The T cell receptor beta chain under discussion was sequenced for a study of tumor-infiltrating lymphocytes in glioblastoma multiforme. TCR beta libraries were built from RNA through three nested multiplex PCR rounds using modified ARM-PCR. TCRdb passed the multiplex PCR reads through MiXCR, listing each CDR3 protein once. The table shows 8,900 or so distinct CDR3 sequences, with 65% to 75% occurring only once. General study findings and limits: The T cells in this sample were not sorted into functional subsets.

For this clonotype: No antigen is known for it.

V shed 3 bases and J 4 bases; nucleotides not matched to a gene: 6. The germline V gene encodes CDR1 SGHRS and CDR2 YFSETQ. The CDR3 length is 15 residues. Input material: brain tumor tissue. The chain has TRBV5-1 and TRBJ2-5, with 10 positions matching TRBD1. This receptor was obtained from a male donor with glioblastoma. In nucleotides, the CDR3 is TGCGCCAGCAGCTCCCTCAGGACAGGGGGAGAGACCCAGTACTTC. It yields the protein CASSSLRTGGETQYF.